This T cell receptor (beta chain) was sequenced in a study of cytomegalovirus exposure and HLA in healthy donors. Repertoires were generated with immunoSEQ multiplex PCR, while TCRdb's copy carries only in-frame clones and drops some. Altogether tens of thousands of clones are present, 92% being singletons, with the ten largest covering 1.4%. Separation from the 666-subject first cohort characterized the approximately 130-subject validation cohort, to which the donors belonged. This clone was counted once. Antigen unknown. CDR1 and CDR2 (germline): SGDLS, YYNGEE. CDR3 size: 13 residues. V dropped 0 bases and J dropped 4 bases, with 5 bases sitting between them. Study observations and caveats: Subsequent analysis showed first-cohort TCR clusters tending to co-occur in 120 or so validation repertoires. The authors enumerated 150 to 200 TCR beta chains as linked to cytomegalovirus. According to reports, the classifier identified cytomegalovirus status with high specificity and sensitivity.

The chain links TRBV9 to TRBJ2-1; D not certain. Sequencing was carried out using PBMCs. The source is a man aged 18 to 29 in good health and CMV-seronegative. DNA for the CDR3: TGTGCCAGCAGCGTAGGTTCTTACAATGAGCAGTTCTTC. This translates into CASSVGSYNEQFF.